This T cell receptor beta chain was profiled in a study of cytomegalovirus exposure and HLA in healthy donors. 60 Vbeta and 13 Jbeta primers were used in PCR. The assay was immunoSEQ multiplex PCR, and TCRdb's table has in-frame clones only and misses some. The sample lists tens of thousands of clones, approximately 70% occurring once. This CDR3 has 14 amino acids. Germline V gene data show CDR1 as SNHLY and CDR2 as FYNNEI. The junction had 4 bases not matched to a gene; V was cut back by 6 bases and J by 0 bases. J is TRBJ1-2 and V is TRBV2; TRBD1 matches 7 bases. The clonotype originates from a male donor in good health and CMV-seropositive. Sequencing input: PBMCs. CDR3 DNA: TGTGCCAGCAGCCAGGACAGGTCTAACTATGGCTACACCTTC. This gives the protein CASSQDRSNYGYTF. Full variable domain (missing parts from reference TRBV2 and TRBJ1-2): EPEVTQTPSHQVTQMGQEVILRCVPISNHLYFYWYRQILGQKVEFLVSFYNNEISEKSEIFDDQFSVERPDGSNFTLKIRSTKLEDSAMYFCASSQDRSNYGYTFGSGTRLTVV.